The 2 T cell receptor beta chains in this list originate from one sample, sequenced in a study of T cells expressing NK-cell markers. TCRdb reprocessed the 5' RACE reads, with one entry per CDR3 protein and no DNA. This sample's table reports almost 450,000 distinct CDR3 sequences. The sample comprised blood T cells: a sorted CD56 or NKG2C T cell subset, CD4+ or CD8+ T cells, or bulk PBMC T cells (not recorded which). Receptors were obtained from a woman between 18 and 69 years old in good health.

The V call is TRBV20-1, the J call TRBJ2-7; TCRdb gives TRBD1 as the D gene, but with no DNA this cannot be confirmed. The CDR3 has 13 amino acids. Germline CDR1 and CDR2: DFQATT and SNEGSKA (reference sequence). Here the CDR3 reads CSAGTGGFYEQYF.

The gene calls are TRBV4-3 and TRBJ1-3. Germline CDR1 is LGHNA and CDR2 is YSLEER. The CDR3 is made up of 15 amino acids. CDR3 sequence reads: CASSPMVLSGNTIYF.